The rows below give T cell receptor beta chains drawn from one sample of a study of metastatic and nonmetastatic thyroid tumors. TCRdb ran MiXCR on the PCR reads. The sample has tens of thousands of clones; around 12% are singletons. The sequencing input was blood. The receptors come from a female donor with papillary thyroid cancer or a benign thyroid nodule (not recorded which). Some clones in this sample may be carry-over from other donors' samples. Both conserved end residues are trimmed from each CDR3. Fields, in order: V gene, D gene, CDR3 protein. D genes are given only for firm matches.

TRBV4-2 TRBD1 ASSPRDRVNQPQH
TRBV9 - ASSQQGGDTQY
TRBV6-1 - ASSEDERETQY
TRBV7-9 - ASSPRTIYGYT
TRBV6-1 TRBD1 ASRDLGQGGEAF
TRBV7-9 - ASSPPKRDEQY
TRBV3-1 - ASSQDWSRGAF
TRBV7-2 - ASSLVENQPQH
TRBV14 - ASSQGVERGSTEAF
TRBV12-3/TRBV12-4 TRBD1 ASSSGQVLSGNTIY
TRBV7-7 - ASSLAPWDEQY
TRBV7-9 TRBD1 ASSLGDRHTEAF
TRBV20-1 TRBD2 SARAPGLAGDNEQF
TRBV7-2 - ASSLVGTGPGELF
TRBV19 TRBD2 ASSIVAGAYEQY
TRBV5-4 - ASSLGQDYNSPLH
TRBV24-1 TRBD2 ATAGTSGSLYNEQF
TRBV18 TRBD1 ASSSLRDRAPLHIQY
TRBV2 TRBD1 ASSGRDRASNYGYT
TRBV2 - ASSEEVARAKNIRY
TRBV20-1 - SASLGGSGGNTIY